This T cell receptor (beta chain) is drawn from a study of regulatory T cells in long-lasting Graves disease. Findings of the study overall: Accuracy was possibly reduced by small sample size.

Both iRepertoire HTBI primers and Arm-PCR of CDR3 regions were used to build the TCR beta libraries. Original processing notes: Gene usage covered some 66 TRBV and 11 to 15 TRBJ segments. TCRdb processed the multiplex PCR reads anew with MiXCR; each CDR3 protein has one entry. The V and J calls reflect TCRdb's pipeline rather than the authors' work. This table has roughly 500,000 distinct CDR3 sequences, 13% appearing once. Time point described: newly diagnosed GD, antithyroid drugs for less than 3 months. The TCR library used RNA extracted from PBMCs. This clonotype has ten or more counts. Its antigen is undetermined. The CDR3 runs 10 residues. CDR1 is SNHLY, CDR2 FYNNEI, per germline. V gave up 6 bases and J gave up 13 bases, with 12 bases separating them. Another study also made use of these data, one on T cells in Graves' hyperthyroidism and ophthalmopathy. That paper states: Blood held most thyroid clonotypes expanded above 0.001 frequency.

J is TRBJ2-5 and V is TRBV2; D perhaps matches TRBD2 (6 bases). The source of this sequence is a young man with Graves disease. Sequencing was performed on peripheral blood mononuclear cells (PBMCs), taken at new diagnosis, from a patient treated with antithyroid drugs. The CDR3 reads CASSSSVAYF. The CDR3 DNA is TGTGCCAGCAGCTCTAGCGTGGCGTACTTC.